This entry features one T cell receptor (beta chain) sequence. Its antigen remains unknown. The CDR3 is 16 residues long. The J segment lost 3 bases and the V segment lost 0 bases, leaving 3 bases of the junction unmatched. Per germline, CDR1 MNHEY and CDR2 SMNVEV (reference sequence). The data belong to a study of T-cell reconstitution after alpha-beta-depleted transplantation in children. General study findings and limits: Two months or so post-transplant, alpha-beta T cells reportedly derived from several hundred expanded graft clones. The origin of high day-60 TCRbeta diversity in some patients lay in surviving recipient T cells and thymic progenitors.

This sample's TCRbeta library carried unique molecular identifier barcodes. TCRdb processed the PCR reads anew with MiXCR; each CDR3 protein has one entry. In the table there are fewer than 750,000 distinct CDR3 sequences, roughly a quarter of which are singletons. This rearrangement joins TRBV27 to TRBJ2-1; 9 bases map to TRBD1. The starting material was PBMCs, obtained before TCRalphabeta/CD19-depleted stem cell transplant. The sequence derives from a boy in the first two years of life with Wiskott-Aldrich syndrome, due to receive a stem cell transplant. The CDR3 reads CASSLSGTGSYNEQFF. CDR3 sequence (DNA): TGTGCCAGCAGTTTATCGGGGACAGGGAGCTACAATGAGCAGTTCTTC.